What follows are 29 T cell receptor beta chains derived from one specimen sequenced in a study of Ad26.COV2.S vaccination and SARS-CoV-2 variants. The treatment: roughly 18 received Ad26.COV2.S at low or high dose, single or two shots; about five received placebo; per-sample allocation not given. Specimen acquisition occurred on day 63 following the initial vaccine or placebo injection. Data came from immunoSEQ multiplex PCR; TCRdb stores just in-frame clones and leaves some out. Among about 460,000 clones listed, about nine tenths were seen once. This specimen was peripheral blood, taken in a trial of Ad26.COV2.S vaccine versus placebo. These receptor sequences come from a person between 18 and 65 years old who received the Ad26.COV2.S COVID-19 vaccine or a placebo.

This clone is a singleton in its sample. V is TRBV4-2 and J is TRBJ1-3; D is perhaps TRBD1 (5 bases). Germline V gene lookup returns CDR1 LGHNA and CDR2 YNFKEQ. The CDR3 length is 15 residues. Trimming removed 0 bases at V and 0 bases at J, with 6 bases between. Here the CDR3 reads CASSQDGASGNTIYF. The CDR3 DNA is TGTGCCAGCAGCCAAGACGGGGCCTCTGGAAACACCATATATTTT.

The rearrangement uses TRBV7-9 and TRBJ1-1; D may be TRBD1 (6 bases). Trimming removed 8 bases at V and 11 bases at J, with 21 bases between. CDR1 and CDR2 (germline): SEHNR, FQNEAQ (reference sequence). The CDR3 length is 13 residues. The DNA of the CDR3 is TGTGCCAGCGTACAGGGAAGTACCGTGAGGGCTTTCTTT. It codes for CASVQGSTVRAFF.

The chain uses TRBV7-6 and TRBJ2-1; D might be TRBD2 (6 bases). Germline V lookup: CDR1 SGHVS, CDR2 FNYEAQ. V was trimmed by 1 base and J by 3 bases, leaving 7 bases between them. CDR3 length equals 14 residues. The CDR3 here is CASSLDGGYNEQFF. For the CDR3, the DNA is TGTGCCAGCAGCTTAGACGGGGGCTACAATGAGCAGTTCTTC. The complete variable domain, with remaining parts taken from reference TRBV7-6 and TRBJ2-1, reads GAGVSQSPRYKVTKRGQDVALRCDPISGHVSLYWYRQALGQGPEFLTYFNYEAQQDKSGLPNDRFSAERPEGSISTLTIQRTEQRDSAMYRCASSLDGGYNEQFFGPGTRLTVL.

The J gene is TRBJ2-2, the V gene TRBV4-3; TRBD1 might be the D (6 bases). The CDR3 sequence is 17 residues long. CDR1 is LGHNA, CDR2 YSLEER, per germline. Trimming pared 2 bases from V and 4 bases from J, leaving 17 bases between. The CDR3 sequence is CASSQPPPGQRTGELFF. The CDR3 bases are TGCGCCAGCAGCCAACCCCCACCGGGACAACGCACCGGGGAGCTGTTTTTT.

This chain uses TRBV19 with TRBJ2-7; a possible D gene is TRBD1 (7 bases). CDR1 and CDR2 (germline): LNHDA, SQIVND (reference sequence). Trimming removed 6 bases at V and 2 bases at J, with 17 bases between. The CDR3 is made up of 15 amino acids. Written as DNA, the CDR3 is TGTGCCAGTAGGGCCGGCAGGGGGGCAGCCTACGAGCAGTACTTC. It translates to CASRAGRGAAYEQYF.

V and J are TRBV4-3 and TRBJ1-4, with 7 nucleotides matching TRBD1. CDR3 length equals 17 residues. CDR1 and CDR2 (germline): LGHNA, YSLEER. V was pared by 0 bases and J by 2 bases, with 6 bases of the junction left unmatched. CDR3 residues: CASSQDLRQGTNEKLFF. CDR3 nucleotide sequence: TGCGCCAGCAGCCAAGATCTTCGACAGGGCACTAATGAAAAACTGTTTTTT.

The chain is built from TRBV4-3 and TRBJ2-1, with 8 bases fitting TRBD2. CDR3 length: 16 residues. Losses at the gene ends were 0 bases for V and 2 bases for J; bases not matched to a gene: 3. Germline V gives CDR1 LGHNA, CDR2 YSLEER. The CDR3 region is CASSQDLLAAYNEQFF. The CDR3 nucleotides are TGCGCCAGCAGCCAAGATCTACTAGCGGCCTACAATGAGCAGTTCTTC.

The J gene is TRBJ1-1, the V gene TRBV11-1; D may be TRBD1 (5 bases). Germline loops: CDR1 SGHAT, CDR2 FQDESV (reference sequence). V lost 5 bases and J lost 1, with 14 bases in between. The CDR3 extends over 15 amino acids. The CDR3 loop reads CASSKGFVQNTEAFF. CDR3 coding DNA: TGTGCCAGCAGCAAGGGGTTCGTCCAGAACACTGAAGCTTTCTTT. The full variable domain, with the rest looked up from reference TRBV11-1 and TRBJ1-1, is EAEVAQSPRYKITEKSQAVAFWCDPISGHATLYWYRQILGQGPELLVQFQDESVVDDSQLPKDRFSAERLKGVDSTLKIQPAELGDSAMYLCASSKGFVQNTEAFFGQGTRLTVV.

For this clone: The DNA is left out, because the CDR3 cannot be placed on it with certainty; the CDR3 is given as TCRdb lists it. The V call is TRBV15, the J call TRBJ2-2; whether TRBD1, the table's D call, matches the DNA was not checked. In germline, CDR1 is LNHNV, CDR2 YYDKDF (reference sequence). The CDR3 has 17 residues if both end residues are counted. The CDR3 loop is CATSPRDNRLRAGELFF.

V is TRBV18 and J is TRBJ1-4, with D perhaps matching TRBD1 (5 bases). The CDR3 totals 15 residues. The germline V gene encodes CDR1 KGHSH and CDR2 LQKENI. Trimming stripped 6 bases from V and 0 bases from J, with 11 bases between. Here the CDR3 DNA reads TGTGCCAGCTCGCTAGACAGAACAACTAATGAAAAACTGTTTTTT. Encoded protein: CASSLDRTTNEKLFF.

The gene calls are TRBV24-1 and TRBJ2-1; 11 bases agree with TRBD2. The CDR3 sequence is 17 residues long. Germline V gives CDR1 KGHDR, CDR2 SFDVKD. With V trimmed by 2 bases and J by 8 bases, 10 bases remained unmatched. CDR3 sequence: CATSDSGSGRAKDEQFF. The DNA of the CDR3 is TGTGCCACCAGTGATTCGGGTAGCGGGAGGGCCAAGGATGAGCAGTTCTTC.

The rearrangement joins TRBV19 to TRBJ2-2; D is possibly TRBD2 (5 bases). This CDR3 has 14 amino acids. V lost 7 bases to trimming and J lost 0 bases, with 9 bases between them. Germline-derived CDR1 and CDR2 are LNHDA and SQIVND (reference sequence). CDR3 residues: CASMQAANTGELFF. CDR3 nucleotide sequence: TGTGCCAGTATGCAAGCGGCGAACACCGGGGAGCTGTTTTTT.

The chain uses TRBV14 and TRBJ2-3; D uncertain. Germline assignment: CDR1 SGHDN and CDR2 FVKESK. There are 12 residues in the CDR3. Trimming removed 1 base at V and 5 bases at J, with 4 bases between. The CDR3: CASSQARDTQYF. CDR3 in DNA: TGTGCCAGCAGCCAAGCAAGAGATACGCAGTATTTT.

This chain joins TRBV27 and TRBJ2-7, with D perhaps matching TRBD2 (5 bases). V gave up 6 bases and J gave up 2 bases, with 17 bases separating them. This CDR3 spans 15 amino acids. The germline CDR1 and CDR2 sequences are MNHEY and SMNVEV (reference sequence). The CDR3 protein is CASRRLYGVPYEQYF. CDR3 DNA: TGTGCCAGCAGGCGCCTTTACGGGGTTCCCTACGAGCAGTACTTC.

This chain uses TRBV30 with TRBJ2-3, with TRBD2 matching 9 bases. Losses at the gene ends were 0 bases for V and 11 bases for J; bases not matched to a gene: 12. Per germline, CDR1 GTSNPN and CDR2 SVGIG (reference sequence). The CDR3 spans 15 residues. Here the CDR3 reads CAWSVRAGGLPRQYF. The DNA of the CDR3 is TGTGCCTGGAGTGTAAGAGCGGGAGGCCTTCCTCGGCAGTATTTT.

This chain uses TRBV6-5 with TRBJ2-1, with 15 nucleotides matching TRBD2. The V and J ends lost 4 bases and 7 bases, in that order; junction bases with no gene match: 5. This CDR3 has 16 amino acids. Looked up from germline, CDR1 is MNHEY and CDR2 is SVGAGI. This chain's CDR3 is CASSLTGTSGGNEQFF. CDR3 sequence (DNA): TGTGCCAGCAGTTTAACCGGGACTAGCGGGGGGAATGAGCAGTTCTTC.

V gene TRBV2 combines with J gene TRBJ2-1; tentative D call: TRBD2 (6 bases). The germline V gene has CDR1 SNHLY and CDR2 FYNNEI. The V gene lost 5 bases and the J gene lost 0 bases, with 11 bases spanning the gap. The CDR3 totals 15 residues. CDR3 DNA sequence: TGTGCCAGCAGTCGGGACTTAAGCTCCTACAATGAGCAGTTCTTC. This codes for CASSRDLSSYNEQFF.

This rearrangement joins TRBV19 to TRBJ2-3; D is unresolved. The CDR3 has 15 residues. CDR1 and CDR2 (germline): LNHDA, SQIVND (reference sequence). The V end was cut by 3 bases, the J end by 1 base, with 11 bases between. DNA of the CDR3: TGTGCCAGTAGTATGAGCCATACGGGCACAGATACGCAGTATTTT. As protein: CASSMSHTGTDTQYF.

CDR3 DNA sequence: TGTGCCAGCAGTCGACTCCAATCGACCTACAATGAGCAGTTCTTC. It translates to CASSRLQSTYNEQFF. The chain combines TRBV6-2 or TRBV6-3 with TRBJ2-1; no clear D. V was pared by 5 bases and J by 2 bases, with 13 bases between. This CDR3 has 15 residues. CDR1 is MNHEY and CDR2 is SVGEGT in the germline V gene.

V usage is TRBV5-8 and J usage is TRBJ2-3, with 10 bases aligning to TRBD2. Trimming cost V 4 bases and J 5 bases; bases outside gene matches: 16. Germline CDR1 and CDR2: SGHTS and YDEGEE. CDR3 size: 18 residues. The CDR3 DNA follows: TGTGCCAGCAGCCGCCGCCTAACGAGCGGGGGGGGACAAGATACGCAGTATTTT. Amino acids: CASSRRLTSGGGQDTQYF.

The V gene is TRBV5-1, the J gene TRBJ2-4, with 11 bases matching TRBD2. The CDR3 runs 18 residues. Germline lookup yields CDR1 SGHRS and CDR2 YFSETQ. The J segment lost 0 bases and the V segment lost 0 bases, leaving 5 bases of the junction unmatched. CDR3 region: CASSLALAGGPAKNIQYF. The CDR3 DNA reads TGCGCCAGCAGCTTGGCCTTAGCGGGGGGGCCAGCCAAAAACATTCAGTACTTC.

In this sample, this clone turned up a few times. This chain uses TRBV7-6 with TRBJ1-5; 10 nucleotides match TRBD1. From germline, CDR1 is SGHVS and CDR2 FNYEAQ. After removal of 1 base from V and 0 bases from J, the junction contained 3 bases not matched to a gene. There are 17 residues in the CDR3. CDR3 residues: CASSLGGQGDSNQPQHF. CDR3 DNA: TGTGCCAGCAGCTTAGGCGGACAGGGGGATAGCAATCAGCCCCAGCATTTT.

The chain couples TRBV7-8 to TRBJ2-2, with D possibly matching TRBD2 (7 bases). The V and J ends lost 5 bases and 0 bases respectively, with 16 bases between them. This CDR3 is built from 17 residues. Per germline, CDR1 SGHVS and CDR2 FQNEAQ. The CDR3 region is CASSLLRGAANTGELFF. The CDR3, as DNA: TGTGCCAGCAGCCTACTTCGGGGGGCCGCGAACACCGGGGAGCTGTTTTTT.

This chain connects TRBV5-1 to TRBJ2-7, with D uncertain. The germline CDR1 and CDR2 sequences are SGHRS and YFSETQ. Trimming pared 3 bases from V and 0 bases from J, leaving 19 bases between. This CDR3 region has 17 residues. This chain's CDR3 is CASSWMDGSVRSYEQYF. DNA of the CDR3: TGCGCCAGCAGCTGGATGGATGGCTCGGTGCGCTCCTACGAGCAGTACTTC.

The chain combines TRBV30 with TRBJ1-1; no clear D. The CDR3 runs to 12 residues. Deletions cut 2 bases from V and 4 bases from J, with 8 bases between. The germline CDR1 and CDR2 sequences are GTSNPN and SVGIG (reference sequence). The DNA for the CDR3 is TGTGCCTGGAGTCGGGCCCCCACTGAAGCTTTCTTT. It encodes CAWSRAPTEAFF. The whole variable domain, remainder taken from reference TRBV30 and TRBJ1-1, is SQTIHQWPATLVQPVGSPLSLECTVEGTSNPNLYWYRQAAGRGLQLLFYSVGIGQISSEVPQNLSASRPQDRQFILSSKKLLLSDSGFYLCAWSRAPTEAFFGQGTRLTVV.

The rearrangement uses TRBV14 and TRBJ2-1, with D possibly matching TRBD1 (5 bases). Germline V gene lookup returns CDR1 SGHDN and CDR2 FVKESK. The CDR3 has 13 residues. Trimming pared 4 bases from V and 2 bases from J, leaving 6 bases between. CDR3 DNA: TGTGCCAGCAGCCTAGGGGCCTACAATGAGCAGTTCTTC. Translation gives CASSLGAYNEQFF.

The chain couples TRBV4-1 to TRBJ1-1; the D is unclear. Germline lookup yields CDR1 MGHRA and CDR2 YSYEKL. The CDR3 is 15 amino acids. V was cut by 4 bases and J by 4 bases, with 16 bases left in between. The CDR3 region has the DNA TGCGCCAGCAGCCCCGAGCGGGGAGTGAGCACTGAAGCTTTCTTT. Encoded protein: CASSPERGVSTEAFF.

The chain is built from TRBV20-1 and TRBJ1-2, with unresolved D. V lost 0 bases to trimming and J lost 4 bases, with 0 bases between them. CDR3 size: 10 residues. Germline V gene lookup returns CDR1 DFQATT and CDR2 SNEGSKA (reference sequence). The CDR3 is CSARDYGYTF. Here the CDR3 DNA reads TGCAGTGCTAGAGACTATGGCTACACCTTC.

The chain couples TRBV19 to TRBJ1-5, with TRBD1 matching 9 bases. V dropped 7 bases and J dropped 0; count of bases not matched to a gene: 7. The CDR3 is 16 residues long. Germline CDR1 is LNHDA and CDR2 is SQIVND (reference sequence). The CDR3 coding sequence is TGTGCCAGTACCGGGACAGGGTTGAATAGCAATCAGCCCCAGCATTTT. Its translation is CASTGTGLNSNQPQHF.